This TCR beta chain was sequenced in a study of cytomegalovirus exposure and HLA in healthy donors. This clone has just a few counts. The antigen is not known. Sequenced by immunoSEQ multiplex PCR; TCRdb stores in-frame clones only, minus some. This table holds over 200,000 clones, about 92% found once. Overall study results and limits: Most TCR sequences were seen very rarely across donors, but some public TCRs occurred in many. The tendency of first-cohort TCR clusters to co-occur in the 120 or so validation repertoires emerged from a later analysis.

The sequence was obtained from a woman aged 25 to 39 in good health and CMV-seronegative. Sequencing was carried out using PBMCs.

In DNA form, the CDR3 reads TGTGCCAGCAGCTTAGGGACGGTCGAGCAGTACTTC. Translated, it gives CASSLGTVEQYF. The chain carries TRBV7-8 and TRBJ2-7; no reliable D call. The germline V gene has CDR1 SGHVS and CDR2 FQNEAQ. V lost 1 base and J lost 6, with 7 bases in between. The CDR3 is made up of 12 amino acids.